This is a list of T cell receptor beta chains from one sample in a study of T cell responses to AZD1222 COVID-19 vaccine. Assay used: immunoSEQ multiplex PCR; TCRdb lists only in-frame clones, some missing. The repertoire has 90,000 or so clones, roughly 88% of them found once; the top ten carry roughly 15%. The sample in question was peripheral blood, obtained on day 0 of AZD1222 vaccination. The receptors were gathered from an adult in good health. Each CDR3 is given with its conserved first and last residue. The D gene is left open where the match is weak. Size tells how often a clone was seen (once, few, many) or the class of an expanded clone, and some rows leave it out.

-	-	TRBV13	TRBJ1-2	TGTGCCAGCAGCTTAGGGAGAAAGAAGGTCTATGGCTACACCTTC	CASSLGRKKVYGYTF
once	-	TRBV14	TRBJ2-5	TGTGCCAGTAAGGGACTCCCTGGGGAGACCCAGTACTTC	CASKGLPGETQYF
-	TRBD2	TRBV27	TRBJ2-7	TGTGCCAGCAGTTTATCGGGACTAGCGGGAGGCTACGAGCAGTACTTC	CASSLSGLAGGYEQYF
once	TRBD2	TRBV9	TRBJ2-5	TGTGCCAGCAGCGTACTAGCGGGGAGGGAGACCCAGTACTTC	CASSVLAGRETQYF
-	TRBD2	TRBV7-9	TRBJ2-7	TGTGCCAGCAGCTACGGCCTCGGGACTAGCGATTCCTACGAGCAGTACTTC	CASSYGLGTSDSYEQYF
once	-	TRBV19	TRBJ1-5	TGTGCCAGTAGTATAGATGTCTGGAGGGCCCGGTATAGCAATCAGCCCCAGCATTTT	CASSIDVWRARYSNQPQHF
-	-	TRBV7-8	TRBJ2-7	TGTGCCAGCAGCTCATCAAGCCGGCGCGAGCAGTACTTC	CASSSSSRREQYF
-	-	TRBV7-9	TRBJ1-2	TGTGCCAGCAGCTTAGAACGGCTCTATGGCTACACCTTC	CASSLERLYGYTF
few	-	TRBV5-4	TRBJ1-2	TGTGCCAGCAGCTTGCGGACGGTTAACTATGGCTACACCTTC	CASSLRTVNYGYTF
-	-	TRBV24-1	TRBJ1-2	TGTGCCACCAGTGATTCGACAAAAACGACAGGACGTGGCTACACCTTC	CATSDSTKTTGRGYTF
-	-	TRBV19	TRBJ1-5	TGTGCCAGTCGGACAGCTAATCAGCCCCAGCATTTT	CASRTANQPQHF
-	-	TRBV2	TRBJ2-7	TGTGCCAGCAGTGAAGCAGGCAGAGGGCATTCCGAGCAGTACTTC	CASSEAGRGHSEQYF
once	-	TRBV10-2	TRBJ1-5	TGCGCCAGCAGCCACCGACAGAATAATCAGCCCCAGCATTTT	CASSHRQNNQPQHF
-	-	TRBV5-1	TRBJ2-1	TGCGCCAGCGCCGCTAGGGGTGCTCCAAACTCCTACAATGAGCAGTTCTTC	CASAARGAPNSYNEQFF
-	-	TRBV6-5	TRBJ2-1	TGTGCCAGCAGGGCGAGGGATAATGAGCAGTTCTTC	CASRARDNEQFF
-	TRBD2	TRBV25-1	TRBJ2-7	TGTGCCAGCAGTGATGGGAGCGGGAGAGGCTACTACGAGCAGTACTTC	CASSDGSGRGYYEQYF
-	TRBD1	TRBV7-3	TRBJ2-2	TGTGCCAGCAGCCGGGGACAGGGGAACACCGGGGAGCTGTTTTTT	CASSRGQGNTGELFF
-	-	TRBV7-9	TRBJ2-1	TGTGCCAGCAGCTTAGGGAGCTACTCCTACAATGAGCAGTTCTTC	CASSLGSYSYNEQFF
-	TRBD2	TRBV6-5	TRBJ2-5	TGTGCCAGCAGTTACTCGTCTAGCGGAGAAGAGACCCAGTACTTC	CASSYSSSGEETQYF
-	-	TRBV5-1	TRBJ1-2	TGCGCCAGCAGCTTGGGTTCGGCAAGAGACTTCTATGGCTACACCTTC	CASSLGSARDFYGYTF
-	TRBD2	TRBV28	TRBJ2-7	TGTGCCAGCAGCCCCGCCGGGGAGGGCATCTACGAGCAGTACTTC	CASSPAGEGIYEQYF
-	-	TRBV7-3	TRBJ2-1	TGTGCCAGCAGCTTGATAGCGGTGGGTGGCAATGAGCAGTTCTTC	CASSLIAVGGNEQFF
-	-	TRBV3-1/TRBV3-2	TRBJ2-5	TGTGCCAGCAGCCAGCCGGTGCAGGGGGAGACCCAGTACTTC	CASSQPVQGETQYF
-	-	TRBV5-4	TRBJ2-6	TGTGCCAGCTCGACAGGCTCTGGGGCCAACGTCCTGACTTTC	CASSTGSGANVLTF
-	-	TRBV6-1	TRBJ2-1	TGTGCCAGCAGTGAAAGAGGGGTCAGGGTGTTCTTC	CASSERGVRVFF
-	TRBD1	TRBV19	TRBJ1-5	TGTGCCAGTAGAATGACCGGGACAGGGATTCTGGGCAATCAGCCCCAGCATTTT	CASRMTGTGILGNQPQHF
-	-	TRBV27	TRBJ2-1	TGTGCCAGCAGTTTTTCCCTGAGCTCCTACAATGAGCAGTTCTTC	CASSFSLSSYNEQFF
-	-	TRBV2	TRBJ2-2	TGTGCCAGCACCCTTACAGGGACGAACACCGGGGAGCTGTTTTTT	CASTLTGTNTGELFF
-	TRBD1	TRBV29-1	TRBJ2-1	TGCAGCGGCGACAGGGGCAGCAATGAGCAGTTCTTC	CSGDRGSNEQFF
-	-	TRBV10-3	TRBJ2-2	TGTGCCATCGCGAGGGAGGGGGTATCAGGGACCGGGGAGCTGTTTTTT	CAIAREGVSGTGELFF
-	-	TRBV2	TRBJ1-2	TGTGCCAGCAGTGTGGTGCCGCCTGGCTACACCTTC	CASSVVPPGYTF
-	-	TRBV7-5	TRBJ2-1	TGTGCCAGAAGCTTAGGGTCTGAGGACAGGGGGCAGTTTTATGAGCAGTTCTTC	CARSLGSEDRGQFYEQFF
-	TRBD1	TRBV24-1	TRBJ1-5	TGTCCCAAGGTCCGGGACAGGAGCAATCAGCCCCAGCATTTT	CPKVRDRSNQPQHF
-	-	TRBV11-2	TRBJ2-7	TGTGCCAGCAGCTTAGCGGGATCCTACGAGCAGTACTTC	CASSLAGSYEQYF
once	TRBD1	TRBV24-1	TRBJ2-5	TGTGCCACCAGTGATCCAGGACAGGGCGCGGTCGAGACCCAGTACTTC	CATSDPGQGAVETQYF
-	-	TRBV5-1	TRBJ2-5	TGCGCCAGCAGCCCGCAGCCCCAAGAGACCCAGTACTTC	CASSPQPQETQYF
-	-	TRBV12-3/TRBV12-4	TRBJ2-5	TGTGCCAGCAGTCTTCAGAAGGCCCAGTACTTC	CASSLQKAQYF
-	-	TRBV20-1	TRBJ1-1	TGCAGTGCTAGTCAGGGTATGAACACTGAAGCTTTCTTT	CSASQGMNTEAFF
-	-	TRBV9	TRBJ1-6	TGTGCCAGCAGCGTAGGGCAGGGTAATAATTCACCCCTCCACTTT	CASSVGQGNNSPLHF
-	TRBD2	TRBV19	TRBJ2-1	TGTGCCAGTTCCGTACTGGCGGGAGGGCCGAATGAGCAGTTCTTC	CASSVLAGGPNEQFF
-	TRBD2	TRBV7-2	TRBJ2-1	TGTGCCAGCAGCTTAAGGTCTTTCGGGACTAGCGGGAGGGGCGAGCAGTTCTTC	CASSLRSFGTSGRGEQFF